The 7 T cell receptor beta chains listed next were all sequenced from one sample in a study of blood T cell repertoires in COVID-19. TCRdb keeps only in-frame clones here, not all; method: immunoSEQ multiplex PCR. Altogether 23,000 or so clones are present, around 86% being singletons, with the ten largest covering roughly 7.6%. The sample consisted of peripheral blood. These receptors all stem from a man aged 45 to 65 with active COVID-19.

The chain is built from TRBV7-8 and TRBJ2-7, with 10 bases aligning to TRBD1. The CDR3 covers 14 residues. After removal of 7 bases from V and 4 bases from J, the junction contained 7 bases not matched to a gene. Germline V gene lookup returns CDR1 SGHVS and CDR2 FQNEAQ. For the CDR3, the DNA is TGTGCCAGCAACCCGACAGGGGGCCGGTACGAGCAGTACTTC. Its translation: CASNPTGGRYEQYF.

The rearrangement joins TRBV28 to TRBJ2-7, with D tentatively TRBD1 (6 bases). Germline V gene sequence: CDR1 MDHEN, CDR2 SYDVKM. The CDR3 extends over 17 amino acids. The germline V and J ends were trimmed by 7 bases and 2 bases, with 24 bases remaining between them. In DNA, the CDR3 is TGTGCCAGCACTCTATCCCGGATGGGGGCAGAAACCTACGAGCAGTACTTC. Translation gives CASTLSRMGAETYEQYF. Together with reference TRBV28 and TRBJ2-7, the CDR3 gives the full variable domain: DVKVTQSSRYLVKRTGEKVFLECVQDMDHENMFWYRQDPGLGLRLIYFSYDVKMKEKGDIPEGYSVSREKKERFSLILESASTNQTSMYLCASTLSRMGAETYEQYFGPGTRLTVT.

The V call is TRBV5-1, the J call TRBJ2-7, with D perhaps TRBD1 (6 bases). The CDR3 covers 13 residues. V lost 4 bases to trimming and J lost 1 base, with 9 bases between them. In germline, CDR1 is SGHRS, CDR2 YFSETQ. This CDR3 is CASSADSSYEQYF. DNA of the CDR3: TGCGCCAGCAGCGCGGACAGTTCCTACGAGCAGTACTTC.

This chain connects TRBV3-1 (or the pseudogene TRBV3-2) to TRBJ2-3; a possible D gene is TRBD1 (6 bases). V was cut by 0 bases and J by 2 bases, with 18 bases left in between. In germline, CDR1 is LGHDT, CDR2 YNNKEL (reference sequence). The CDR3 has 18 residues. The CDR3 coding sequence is TGTGCCAGCAGCCAAGAGTCGACAGGCCTCTTCCTCACAGATACGCAGTATTTT. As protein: CASSQESTGLFLTDTQYF.

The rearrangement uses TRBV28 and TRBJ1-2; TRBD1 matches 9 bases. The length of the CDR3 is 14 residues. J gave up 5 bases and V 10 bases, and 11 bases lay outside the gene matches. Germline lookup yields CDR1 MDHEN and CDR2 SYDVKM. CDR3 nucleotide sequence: TGTGCCATCCCGACCGGGACAGGGTCTTATGGCTACACCTTC. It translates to CAIPTGTGSYGYTF.

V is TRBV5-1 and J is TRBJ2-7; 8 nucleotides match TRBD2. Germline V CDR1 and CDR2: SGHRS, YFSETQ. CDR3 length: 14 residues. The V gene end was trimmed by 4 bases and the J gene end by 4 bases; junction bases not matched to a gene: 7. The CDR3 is CASSLGSGGYEQYV. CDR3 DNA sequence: TGCGCCAGCAGCCTGGGTTCGGGAGGGTACGAGCAGTACGTC.

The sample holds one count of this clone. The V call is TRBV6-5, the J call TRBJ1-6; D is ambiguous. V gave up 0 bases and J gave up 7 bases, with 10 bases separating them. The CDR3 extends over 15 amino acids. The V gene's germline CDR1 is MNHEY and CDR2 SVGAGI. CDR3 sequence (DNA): TGTGCCAGCAGTTACTCGAGAGAGGGAAATTCACCCCTCCACTTT. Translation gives CASSYSREGNSPLHF.